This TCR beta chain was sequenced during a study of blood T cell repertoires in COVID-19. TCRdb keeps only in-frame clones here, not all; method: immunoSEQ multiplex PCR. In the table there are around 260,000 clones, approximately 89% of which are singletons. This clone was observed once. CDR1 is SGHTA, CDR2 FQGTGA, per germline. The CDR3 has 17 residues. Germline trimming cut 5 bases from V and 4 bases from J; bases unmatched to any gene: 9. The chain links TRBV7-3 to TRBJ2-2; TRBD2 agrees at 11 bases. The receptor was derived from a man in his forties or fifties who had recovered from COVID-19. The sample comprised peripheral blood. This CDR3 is CASSRQSGTSGTGELFF. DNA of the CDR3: TGTGCCAGCAGCCGTCAATCCGGGACTAGCGGCACCGGGGAGCTGTTTTTT.